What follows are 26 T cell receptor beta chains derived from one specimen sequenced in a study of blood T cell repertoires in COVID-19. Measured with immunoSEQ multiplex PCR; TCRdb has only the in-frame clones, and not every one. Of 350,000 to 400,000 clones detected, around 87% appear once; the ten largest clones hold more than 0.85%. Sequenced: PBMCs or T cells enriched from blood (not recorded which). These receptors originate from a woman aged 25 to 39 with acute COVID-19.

CDR3 sequence (DNA): TGTGCCAGCAGCATAGCGGGGGGGATTACTAGTGAGCAGTTCTTC. It yields the protein CASSIAGGITSEQFF. The J gene is TRBJ2-1, the V gene TRBV13; TRBD2 matches at 11 bases. Germline V gene sequence: CDR1 PRHDT, CDR2 FYEKMQ (reference sequence). J gave up 9 bases and V 5 bases, and 9 bases lay outside the gene matches. This CDR3 region has 15 residues.

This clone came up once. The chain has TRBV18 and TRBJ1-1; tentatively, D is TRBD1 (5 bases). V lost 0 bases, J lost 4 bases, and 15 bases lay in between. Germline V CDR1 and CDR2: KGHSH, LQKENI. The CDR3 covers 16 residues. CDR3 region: CASSPPRAGGVTEAFF. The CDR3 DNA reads TGTGCCAGCTCACCACCGAGAGCCGGGGGGGTCACTGAAGCTTTCTTT.

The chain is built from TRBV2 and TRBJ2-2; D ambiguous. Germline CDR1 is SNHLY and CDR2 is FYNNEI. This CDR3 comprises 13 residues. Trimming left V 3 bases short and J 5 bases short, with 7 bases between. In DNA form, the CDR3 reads TGTGCCAGCAGTGAGTCCGGGACCGGGGAGCTGTTTTTT. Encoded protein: CASSESGTGELFF.

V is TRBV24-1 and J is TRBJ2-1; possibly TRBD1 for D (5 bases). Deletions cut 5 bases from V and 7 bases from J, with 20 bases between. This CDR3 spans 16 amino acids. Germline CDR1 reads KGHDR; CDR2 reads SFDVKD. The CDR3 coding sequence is TGTGCCACCAGTGCTGCGGACACTATTATCCGGAATGAGCAGTTCTTC. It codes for CATSAADTIIRNEQFF.

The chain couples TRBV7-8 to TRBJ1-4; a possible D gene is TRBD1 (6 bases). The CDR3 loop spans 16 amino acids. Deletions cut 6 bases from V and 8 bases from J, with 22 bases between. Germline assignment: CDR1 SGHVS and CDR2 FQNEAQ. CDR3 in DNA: TGTGCCAGCAGTGTATACGCGAGGGGGATAGGGGAAAAACTGTTTTTT. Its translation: CASSVYARGIGEKLFF. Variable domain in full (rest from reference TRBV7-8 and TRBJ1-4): GAGVSQSPRYKVAKRGQDVALRCDPISGHVSLFWYQQALGQGPEFLTYFQNEAQLDKSGLPSDRFFAERPEGSVSTLKIQRTQQEDSAVYLCASSVYARGIGEKLFFGSGTQLSVL.

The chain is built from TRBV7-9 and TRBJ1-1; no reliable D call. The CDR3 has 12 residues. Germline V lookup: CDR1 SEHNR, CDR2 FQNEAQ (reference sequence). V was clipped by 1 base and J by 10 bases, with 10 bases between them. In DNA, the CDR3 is TGTGCCAGCAGCTTAGGAGACATTGGAGCTTTCTTT. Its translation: CASSLGDIGAFF.

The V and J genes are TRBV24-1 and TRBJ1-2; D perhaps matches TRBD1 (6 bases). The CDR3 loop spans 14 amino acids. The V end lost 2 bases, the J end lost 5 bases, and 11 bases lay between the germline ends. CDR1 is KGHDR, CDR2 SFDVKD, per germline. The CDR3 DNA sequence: TGTGCCACCAGTGATTGGACAGAGAATTATGGCTACACCTTC. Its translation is CATSDWTENYGYTF.

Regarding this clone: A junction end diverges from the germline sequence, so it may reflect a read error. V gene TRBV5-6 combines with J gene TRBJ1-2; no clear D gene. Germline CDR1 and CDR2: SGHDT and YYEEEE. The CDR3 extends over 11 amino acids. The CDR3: CASSSKYGYTF. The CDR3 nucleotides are TGTGCCAGCAGCTCTAAGTATGGCTACACCTTC.

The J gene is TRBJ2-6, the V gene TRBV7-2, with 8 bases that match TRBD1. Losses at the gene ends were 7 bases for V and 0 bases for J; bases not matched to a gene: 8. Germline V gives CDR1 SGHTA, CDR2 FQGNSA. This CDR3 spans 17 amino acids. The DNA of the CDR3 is TGTGCCAGCACTAGGGACAGGTTGGCCTCTGGGGCCAACGTCCTGACTTTC. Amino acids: CASTRDRLASGANVLTF.

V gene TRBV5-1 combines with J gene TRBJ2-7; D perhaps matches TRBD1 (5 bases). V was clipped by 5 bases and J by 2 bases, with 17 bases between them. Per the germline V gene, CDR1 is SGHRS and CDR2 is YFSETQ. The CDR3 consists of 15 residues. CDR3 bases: TGCGCCAGCAGTTCCACAGGAATAAGAGCCTACGAGCAGTACTTC. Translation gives CASSSTGIRAYEQYF.

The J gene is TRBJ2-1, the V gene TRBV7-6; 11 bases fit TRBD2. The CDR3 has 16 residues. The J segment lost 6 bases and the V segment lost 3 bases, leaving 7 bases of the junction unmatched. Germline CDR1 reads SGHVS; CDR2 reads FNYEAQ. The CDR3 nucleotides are TGTGCCAGCAGCTTTACTAGCGGGGGCCCCATCAATGAGCAGTTCTTC. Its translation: CASSFTSGGPINEQFF.

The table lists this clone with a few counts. The chain's CDR3 is CASSLSQAHMNTEAFF. The CDR3 region has the DNA TGCGCCAGCAGCTTGTCACAGGCCCATATGAACACTGAAGCTTTCTTT. The V call is TRBV5-1, the J call TRBJ1-1; D may be TRBD1 (5 bases). Germline CDR1 reads SGHRS; CDR2 reads YFSETQ. The CDR3 covers 16 residues. Trimming took off 1 base at V and 0 bases at J, with 13 bases between the two ends.

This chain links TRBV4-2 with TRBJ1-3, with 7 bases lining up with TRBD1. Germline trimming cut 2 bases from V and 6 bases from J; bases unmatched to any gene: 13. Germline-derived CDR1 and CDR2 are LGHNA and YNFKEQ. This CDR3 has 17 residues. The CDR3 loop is CASSQTARTGQINTIYF. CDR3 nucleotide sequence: TGTGCCAGCAGCCAAACGGCCCGGACAGGACAGATAAACACCATATATTTT.

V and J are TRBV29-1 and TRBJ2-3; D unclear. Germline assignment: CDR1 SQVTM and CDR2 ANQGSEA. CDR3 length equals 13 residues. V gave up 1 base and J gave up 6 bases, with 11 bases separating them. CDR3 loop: CSVEAGLKDTQYF. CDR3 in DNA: TGCAGCGTTGAAGCGGGTCTGAAGGATACGCAGTATTTT.

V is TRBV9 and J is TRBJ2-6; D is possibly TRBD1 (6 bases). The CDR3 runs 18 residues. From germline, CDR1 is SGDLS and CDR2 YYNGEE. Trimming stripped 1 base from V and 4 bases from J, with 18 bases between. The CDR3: CASSVPARGMSGANVLTF. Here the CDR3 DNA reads TGTGCCAGCAGCGTACCGGCTAGGGGGATGTCGGGGGCCAACGTCCTGACTTTC.

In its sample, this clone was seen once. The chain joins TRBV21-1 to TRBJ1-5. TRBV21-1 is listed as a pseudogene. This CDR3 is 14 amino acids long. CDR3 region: CASSKGTVDQPQHF. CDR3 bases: TGTGCCAGCAGCAAAGGAACTGTCGATCAGCCCCAGCATTTT.

The chain's CDR3 is CASSPSYSTGELFF. CDR3 sequence (DNA): TGCGCCAGCAGCCCTAGCTACTCCACCGGGGAGCTGTTTTTT. The chain carries TRBV5-1 and TRBJ2-2, with D perhaps matching TRBD2 (5 bases). V gave up 4 bases and J gave up 4 bases, with 11 bases separating them. CDR1 and CDR2 from the germline V gene are SGHRS and YFSETQ. This CDR3 contains 14 residues.

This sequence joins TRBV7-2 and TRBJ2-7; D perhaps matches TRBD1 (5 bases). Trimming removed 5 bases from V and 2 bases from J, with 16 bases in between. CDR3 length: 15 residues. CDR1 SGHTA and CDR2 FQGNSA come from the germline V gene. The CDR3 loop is CASSPIGRAPYEQYF. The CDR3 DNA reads TGTGCCAGCAGCCCGATCGGCAGGGCCCCCTACGAGCAGTACTTC.

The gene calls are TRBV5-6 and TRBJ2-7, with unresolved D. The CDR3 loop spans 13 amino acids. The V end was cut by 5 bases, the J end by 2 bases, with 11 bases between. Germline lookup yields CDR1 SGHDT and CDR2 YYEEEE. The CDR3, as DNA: TGTGCCAGCAGTCCGACGCAGGCCTACGAGCAGTACTTC. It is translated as CASSPTQAYEQYF.

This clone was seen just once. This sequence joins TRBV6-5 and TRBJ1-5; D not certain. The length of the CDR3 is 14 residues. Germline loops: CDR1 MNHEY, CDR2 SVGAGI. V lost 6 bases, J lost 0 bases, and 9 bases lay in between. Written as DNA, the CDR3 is TGTGCCAGCAGCGTTGACTCTAGCAATCAGCCCCAGCATTTT. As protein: CASSVDSSNQPQHF.

DNA for the CDR3: TGTGCCAGCAGCTTGGGGGCAGCTCCCACCCGTGGAAACACCATATATTTT. Amino acid sequence: CASSLGAAPTRGNTIYF. The chain employs TRBV5-6 and TRBJ1-3; D remains unclear. Germline loops: CDR1 SGHDT, CDR2 YYEEEE. V gave up 0 bases and J gave up 3 bases, with 16 bases separating them. The CDR3 runs 17 residues.

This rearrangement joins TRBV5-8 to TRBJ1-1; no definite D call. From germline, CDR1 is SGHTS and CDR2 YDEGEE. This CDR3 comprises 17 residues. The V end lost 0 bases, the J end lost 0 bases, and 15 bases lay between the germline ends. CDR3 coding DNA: TGTGCCAGCAGCTTGGTTGTTCGGGGTAGCGTGAACACTGAAGCTTTCTTT. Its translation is CASSLVVRGSVNTEAFF.

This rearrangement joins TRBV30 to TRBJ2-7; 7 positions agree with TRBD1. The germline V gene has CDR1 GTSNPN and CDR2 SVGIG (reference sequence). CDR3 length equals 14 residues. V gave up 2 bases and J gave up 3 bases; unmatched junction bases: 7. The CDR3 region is CAWSLEGTVYEQYF. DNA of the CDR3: TGTGCCTGGAGTCTAGAAGGGACAGTCTACGAGCAGTACTTC. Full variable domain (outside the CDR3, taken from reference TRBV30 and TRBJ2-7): SQTIHQWPATLVQPVGSPLSLECTVEGTSNPNLYWYRQAAGRGLQLLFYSVGIGQISSEVPQNLSASRPQDRQFILSSKKLLLSDSGFYLCAWSLEGTVYEQYFGPGTRLTVT.

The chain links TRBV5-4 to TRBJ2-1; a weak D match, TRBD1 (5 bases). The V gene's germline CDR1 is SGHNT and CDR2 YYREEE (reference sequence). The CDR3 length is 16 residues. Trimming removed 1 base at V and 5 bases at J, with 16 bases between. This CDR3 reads CASSLNFPDKDNEQFF. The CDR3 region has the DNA TGTGCCAGCAGCTTGAATTTTCCGGACAAGGACAATGAGCAGTTCTTC.

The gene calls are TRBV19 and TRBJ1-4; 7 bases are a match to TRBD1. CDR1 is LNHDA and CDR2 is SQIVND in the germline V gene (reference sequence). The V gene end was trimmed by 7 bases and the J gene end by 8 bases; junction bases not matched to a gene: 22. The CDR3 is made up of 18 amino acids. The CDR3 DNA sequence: TGTGCCAGTATTGATAGACCAGTGTGGGGACAGAGGCGCGAAAAACTGTTTTTT. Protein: CASIDRPVWGQRREKLFF.

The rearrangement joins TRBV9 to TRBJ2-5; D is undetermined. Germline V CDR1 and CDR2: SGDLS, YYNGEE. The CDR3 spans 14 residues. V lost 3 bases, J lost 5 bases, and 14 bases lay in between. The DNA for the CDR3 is TGTGCCAGCAGCGACGACACCCTCCGGGAGACCCAGTACTTC. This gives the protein CASSDDTLRETQYF.